This T cell receptor (beta chain) stems from a study of identical twins. Points from the study as a whole: Carriage of fewer insertions was seen in abundant cord blood beta clonotypes, whereas memory repertoires showed none.

This clonotype occurred many times. Its antigen is not known. CDR1 MGHRA and CDR2 YSYEKL come from the germline V gene. V was trimmed by 2 bases and J by 1 base, leaving 18 bases between them. The CDR3 consists of 18 residues. Each CDR3 protein gets one entry after TCRdb re-called the 5' RACE reads with MiXCR. Here the sample spans a few hundred thousand distinct CDR3 sequences, 10% to 15% being singletons. These data are also associated with another study on yellow fever vaccine responses in identical twins.

The receptor's source is a woman in her late teens or twenties in good health. The sequenced sample consisted of CD8+ T cells sorted from blood. This sequence joins TRBV4-1 and TRBJ2-4; D is uncertain. CDR3 in DNA: TGCGCCAGCAGCCAACCGGCCAATTACTGGTCCGCCAAAAACATTCAGTACTTC. Translating it yields CASSQPANYWSAKNIQYF.